This record looks at one T cell receptor beta chain sequence and its context. V gave up 0 bases and J gave up 4 bases; unmatched junction bases: 4. The germline gives CDR1 SEHNR, CDR2 FQNEAQ (reference sequence). The CDR3 sequence is 17 residues long. This record comes from a study of human T cells and chemical hapten exposure. The library attached unique molecular identifiers to individual cDNA molecules. TCRdb reprocessed the RACE reads with MiXCR, giving one entry per CDR3 protein. The repertoire has around 80,000 distinct CDR3 sequences, about 8.6% of them found once; the top ten carry approximately 1.4%. The time point was: healthy volunteer bleed at 6 weeks. Total RNA was isolated from unfractionated whole blood.

The V call is TRBV7-9, the J call TRBJ2-3; 13 bases map to TRBD2. This receptor was taken from a male donor in good health. Some clones in this sample may be carry-over from other donors' samples. Specimen: whole blood. CDR3 bases: TGTGCCAGCAGCTTAGCCAGGACTAGCGGGAGACCAGATACGCAGTATTTT. As protein: CASSLARTSGRPDTQYF.